The present entry profiles one T cell receptor beta chain with its context. Its antigen is unknown. It has no much larger one-base neighbor in the sample; base qualities were not kept. Library construction relied on the immunoSEQ multiplex PCR assay. As stored in TCRdb, this immuneACCESS dataset retains in-frame rearrangements with V and J assigned. A fraction of the clones does not appear; measured against another copy, unresolved V genes explain less than half of the discrepancy, and the remainder lacks a known reason. This sample comprises 90,000 to 150,000 clones, 88% of them detected only once. The top ten hold less than 3.5% of the sample. These data belong to a study of control samples from healthy donors and cancer patients (dated by TCRdb to the early 2020s). From the cysteine through the phenylalanine, the CDR3 covers 17 amino acids. Only CDR3 DNA is held: 51 bases, read in frame from base 1. CDR1 and CDR2 are read off the germline V gene as SNHLY and FYNNEI. V is trimmed back by 5 bases and J by 9 bases, and the junction contains 17 bases that no gene match accounts for.

The chain is assembled from TRBV2 and TRBJ2-1, with 9 bases in between that match TRBD2. The TCR was taken from a man in his forties or fifties in good health. Sequenced material: blood. The nucleotides are TGTGCCAGCAGTTCAGGACTTATGGCGGGGGGGCTCAGTGAGCAGTTCTTC. This sequence encodes CASSSGLMAGGLSEQFF.